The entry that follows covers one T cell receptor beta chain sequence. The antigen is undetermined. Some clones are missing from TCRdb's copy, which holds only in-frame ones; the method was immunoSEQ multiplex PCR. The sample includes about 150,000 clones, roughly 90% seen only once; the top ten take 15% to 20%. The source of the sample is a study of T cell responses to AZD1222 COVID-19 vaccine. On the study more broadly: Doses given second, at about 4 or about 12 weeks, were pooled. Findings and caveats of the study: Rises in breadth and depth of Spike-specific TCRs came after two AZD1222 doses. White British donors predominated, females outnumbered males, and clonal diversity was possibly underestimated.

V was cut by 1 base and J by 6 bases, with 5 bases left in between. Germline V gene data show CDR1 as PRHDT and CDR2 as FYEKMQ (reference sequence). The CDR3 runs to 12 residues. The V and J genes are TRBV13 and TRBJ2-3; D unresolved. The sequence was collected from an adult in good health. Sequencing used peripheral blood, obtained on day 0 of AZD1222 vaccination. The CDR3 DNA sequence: TGTGCCAGCAGCTTAGCCCCCGATACGCAGTATTTT. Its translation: CASSLAPDTQYF.